Sequencing of this TCR beta chain was carried out in a study of T cells after yellow fever vaccination (dated by TCRdb to between 2017 and 2020). Study-level background: The SMART-Seq v4 Ultra Low Input RNA kit was used to prepare libraries from fractions with low cell numbers. Bulk TCR alpha and beta repertoires were sequenced longitudinally to track T-cell clones before and after primary and booster YFV17D yellow fever vaccination. The cohort comprised two healthy male donors, one aged 18 to 30 and one aged 30 to 40 years. Blood samples were taken at several timepoints before and after primary and secondary immunization, and bulk PBMC replicates and cell subsets were isolated.

The paper's findings and limits, for the study overall: The secondary T-cell response was weaker than the primary response but faster, peaking on day 5 instead of day 15. The study included only two donors, which limits how far the findings can be generalized. After the booster, most clones that had expanded after primary vaccination were detected again (around 95% of CD4 and more than 80% of CD8), suggesting broad maintenance of memory. Because abundant contaminating clonotypes from the bulk population could be contained in FACS-sorted repertoires, computational filtering was required. A small share of clonotypes was detected in both CD4 and CD8 compartments, with the overlap likely arising from convergent recombination.

The treatment or condition label here, explained by the study, means: live attenuated yellow fever vaccine strain. PBMCs were isolated from peripheral blood using a standard Ficoll-Paque protocol. CD4 and CD8 T-cell fractions were isolated with Dynabeads CD4 and CD8 positive selection kits. RNA was extracted with TriZol from bulk PBMCs, CD4 and CD8 fractions, and dextramer-positive and dextramer-negative fractions. Measured from the cysteine to the phenylalanine, the CDR3 is 15 residues long. This entry keeps only the CDR3 DNA: 45 bases, framed from base 1. Clipping removes 2 bases from V and 4 bases from J, with 6 as the unmatched junction base count. The germline V gene encodes CDR1 MDHEN and CDR2 SYDVKM. Sequencing instrument: Illumina NovaSeq 6000. TCR cDNA was made using 5'RACE template switching, a step that added a universal primer site and unique molecular identifiers. Priming for cDNA synthesis came from both the TCR alpha and TCR beta constant segments. Library amplification used two PCR steps, and the second PCR step added sample barcodes and sequencing adapters. Sequencing of libraries was done on Illumina HiSeq 2500 (2x100 bp) or NovaSeq (2x150 bp). The published analysis was carried out like this. Reads were demultiplexed and collapsed into UMI consensus sequences with MIGEC, and V(D)J alignment was performed with MiXCR. Vaccine-responding clonotypes were defined with edgeR using replicate PBMC samples, requiring FDR below 0.01 and a log2 fold change above 5 up to day 15. CD4 or CD8 identity was assigned to each bulk clonotype according to whether the clonotype was present at higher abundance in the sequenced CD4 repertoire or the sequenced CD8 repertoire. TCRdb reran the public reads through fastp at Q25 and MiXCR, keeping productive beta chains. Every entry covers one CDR3 protein and lists the most common genes and DNA from its rows. It is TCRdb's table, rather than the study itself, that gives the V and J calls and clone size. The sample yields about 220,000 distinct CDR3 sequences; 3% to 4% were counted once. Approximately 3% of the sample is taken by the ten largest.

A word on this clonotype: The antigen it recognizes is unknown. No per-base quality is available; no much larger clone lies one base away.

This clonotype was sampled from a man between 18 and 29 years old who received the YFV17D yellow fever vaccine. The sequences come from CD4+ T cells sorted from PBMCs, collected 10 days after the yellow fever booster vaccination. Recombination joined TRBV28 with TRBJ2-7; 9 central bases correspond to TRBD2. The sequenced DNA: TGTGCCAGCAGTTTAAGTCTAGCGGGGAGTTACGAGCAGTACTTC. Its protein is CASSLSLAGSYEQYF.